This entry concerns a single TCR beta chain. This CDR3 region has 18 residues. Germline V lookup: CDR1 MDHEN, CDR2 SYDVKM. The J segment lost 9 bases and the V segment lost 3 bases, leaving 20 bases of the junction unmatched. These data are taken from a study of shared clonotypes between healthy human individuals. TCRdb's table, derived via immunoSEQ multiplex PCR, lists solely in-frame clones and lacks some. The data contain about 770,000 clones, approximately 77% of them singletons. The chain is built from TRBV28 and TRBJ2-1, with 7 nucleotides matching TRBD2. The sequenced material came from memory CD4+ T cells sorted from blood. Sample subset: CD45RA-negative fraction. The clonotype comes from a woman aged 25 to 39 in good health. CDR3 nucleotide sequence: TGTGCCAGCAGTTTCAAACTAGTGGGGCGGGAGAGAATTGGTGAGCAGTTCTTC. Translation: CASSFKLVGRERIGEQFF.